The entry below gives a single TCR beta chain sequence along with its context. The antigen is unknown. The PCR made use of 60 Vbeta and 13 Jbeta primers. Sequenced by immunoSEQ multiplex PCR; TCRdb stores in-frame clones only, minus some. This repertoire includes 150,000 or so clones. V lost 4 bases and J lost 8; bases outside the gene matches: 7. Per germline, CDR1 GTSNPN and CDR2 SVGIG (reference sequence). The CDR3 covers 14 residues. The data stem from a study of cytomegalovirus exposure and HLA in healthy donors. About the study: When 350 to 500 donors were genotyped, around 77% of them were found to fall in the Caucasian-associated ancestry cluster. Whole-study results and caveats: Many donors shared some public TCRs, even though most TCR sequences were rare. In an earlier analysis, in 620 or so donors, most V segments appeared productive either ~90% or ~30% of the time.

Samples came from healthy bone marrow donors. The chain has TRBV30 and TRBJ1-4, with TRBD1 matching over 10 bases. Sequenced sample: PBMCs. This TCR was recovered from a woman between 50 and 59 years old in good health and CMV-seronegative. The CDR3 here is CAWNPGTGVEKLFF. CDR3 DNA: TGTGCCTGGAACCCCGGGACAGGGGTCGAAAAACTGTTTTTT.